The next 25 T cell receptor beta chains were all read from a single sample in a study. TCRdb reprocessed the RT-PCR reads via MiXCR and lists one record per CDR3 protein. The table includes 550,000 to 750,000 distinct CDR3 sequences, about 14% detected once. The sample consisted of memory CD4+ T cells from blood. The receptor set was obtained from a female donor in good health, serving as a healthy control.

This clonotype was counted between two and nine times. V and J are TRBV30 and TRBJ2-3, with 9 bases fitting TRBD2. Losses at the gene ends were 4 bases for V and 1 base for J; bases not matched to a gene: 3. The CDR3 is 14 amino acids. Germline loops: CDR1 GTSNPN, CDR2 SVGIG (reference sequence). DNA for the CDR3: TGTGCCTGGAAGGTAGCGGGAGGCACAGATACGCAGTATTTT. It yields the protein CAWKVAGGTDTQYF.

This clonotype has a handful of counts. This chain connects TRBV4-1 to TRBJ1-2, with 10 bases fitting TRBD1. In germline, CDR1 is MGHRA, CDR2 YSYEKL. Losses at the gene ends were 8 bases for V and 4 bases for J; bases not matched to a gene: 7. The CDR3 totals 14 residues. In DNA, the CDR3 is TGCGCCAGCGCCCGGGACAGGGGAAGCTATGGCTACACCTTC. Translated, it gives CASARDRGSYGYTF.

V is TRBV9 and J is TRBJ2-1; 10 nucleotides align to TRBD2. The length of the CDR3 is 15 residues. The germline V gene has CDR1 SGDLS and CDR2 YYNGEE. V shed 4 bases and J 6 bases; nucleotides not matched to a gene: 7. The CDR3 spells CASSQSGRALNEQFF. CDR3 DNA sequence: TGTGCCAGCAGCCAAAGCGGGAGGGCCCTCAATGAGCAGTTCTTC.

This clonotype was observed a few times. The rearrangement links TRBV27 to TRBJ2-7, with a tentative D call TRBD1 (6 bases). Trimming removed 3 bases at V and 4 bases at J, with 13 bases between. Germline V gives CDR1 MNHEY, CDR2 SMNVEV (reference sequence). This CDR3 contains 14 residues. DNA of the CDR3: TGTGCCAGCAGTTTTCAGAGGGGGTTATACGAGCAGTACTTC. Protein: CASSFQRGLYEQYF.

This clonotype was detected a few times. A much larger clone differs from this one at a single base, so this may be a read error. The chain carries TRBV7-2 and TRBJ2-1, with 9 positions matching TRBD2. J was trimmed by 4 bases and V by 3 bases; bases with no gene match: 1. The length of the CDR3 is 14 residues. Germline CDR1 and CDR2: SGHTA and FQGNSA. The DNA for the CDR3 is TGTGCCAGCAGCTTCCTAGCGGGGTACAATGAGCAGTTCTTC. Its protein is CASSFLAGYNEQFF.

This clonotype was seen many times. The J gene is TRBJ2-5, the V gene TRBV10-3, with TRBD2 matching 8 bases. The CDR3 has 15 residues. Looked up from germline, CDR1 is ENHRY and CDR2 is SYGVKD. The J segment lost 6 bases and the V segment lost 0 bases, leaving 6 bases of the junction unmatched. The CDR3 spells CAISESAGGAKTQYF. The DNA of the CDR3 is TGTGCCATCAGTGAGTCTGCGGGGGGCGCGAAGACCCAGTACTTC.

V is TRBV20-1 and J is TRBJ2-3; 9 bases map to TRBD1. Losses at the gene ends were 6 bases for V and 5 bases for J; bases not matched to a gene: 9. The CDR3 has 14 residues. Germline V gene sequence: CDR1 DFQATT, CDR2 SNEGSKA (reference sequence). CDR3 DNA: TGCAGTGCGGCTTTCCGGACAGGGGAAGATACGCAGTATTTT. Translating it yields CSAAFRTGEDTQYF.

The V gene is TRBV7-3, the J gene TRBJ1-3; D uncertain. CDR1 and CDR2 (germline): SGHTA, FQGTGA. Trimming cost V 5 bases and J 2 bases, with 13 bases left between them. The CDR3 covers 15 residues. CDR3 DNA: TGTGCCAGCAGCCCCGGACCGACGCCTGGAAACACCATATATTTT. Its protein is CASSPGPTPGNTIYF.

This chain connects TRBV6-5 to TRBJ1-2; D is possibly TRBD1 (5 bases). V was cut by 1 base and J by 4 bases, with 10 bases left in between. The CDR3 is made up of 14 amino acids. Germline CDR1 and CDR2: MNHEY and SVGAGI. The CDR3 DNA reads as TGTGCCAGCAGTTACTTAGGGGAGGGCTATGGCTACACCTTC. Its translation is CASSYLGEGYGYTF.

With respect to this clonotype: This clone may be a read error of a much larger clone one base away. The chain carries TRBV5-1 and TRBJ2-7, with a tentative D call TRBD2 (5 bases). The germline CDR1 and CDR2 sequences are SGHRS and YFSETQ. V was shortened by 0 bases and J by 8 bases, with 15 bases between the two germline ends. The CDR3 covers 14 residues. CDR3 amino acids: CASSLGSGINKQYF. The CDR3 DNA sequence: TGCGCCAGCAGCTTGGGTTCCGGGATTAACAAGCAGTACTTC.

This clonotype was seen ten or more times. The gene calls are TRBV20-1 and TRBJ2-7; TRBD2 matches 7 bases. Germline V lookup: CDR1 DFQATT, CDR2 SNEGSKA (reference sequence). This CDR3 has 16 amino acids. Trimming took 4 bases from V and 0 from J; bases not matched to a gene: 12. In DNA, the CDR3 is TGCAGTGCTATGATTCTCAGCGGGGCGAGCTCCTACGAGCAGTACTTC. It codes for CSAMILSGASSYEQYF.

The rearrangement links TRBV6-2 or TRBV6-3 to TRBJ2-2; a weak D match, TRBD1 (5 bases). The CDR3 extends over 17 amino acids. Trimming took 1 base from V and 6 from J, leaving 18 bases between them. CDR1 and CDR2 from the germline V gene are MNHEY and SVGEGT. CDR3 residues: CASSYYSRPGHPGELFF. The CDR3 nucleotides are TGTGCCAGCAGTTACTATTCGCGGCCCGGACACCCCGGGGAGCTGTTTTTT.

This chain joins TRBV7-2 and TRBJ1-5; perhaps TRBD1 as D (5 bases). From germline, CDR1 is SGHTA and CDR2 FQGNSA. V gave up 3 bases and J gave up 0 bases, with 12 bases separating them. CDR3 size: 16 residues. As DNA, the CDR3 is TGTGCCAGCAGCTTTACCGGGACGGATAGCAATCAGCCCCAGCATTTT. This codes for CASSFTGTDSNQPQHF.

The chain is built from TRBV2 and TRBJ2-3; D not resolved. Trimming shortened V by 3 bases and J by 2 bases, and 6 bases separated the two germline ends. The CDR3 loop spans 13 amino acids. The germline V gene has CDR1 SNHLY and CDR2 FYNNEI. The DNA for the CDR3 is TGTGCCAGCAGTGAGGGGATCACAGATACGCAGTATTTT. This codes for CASSEGITDTQYF.

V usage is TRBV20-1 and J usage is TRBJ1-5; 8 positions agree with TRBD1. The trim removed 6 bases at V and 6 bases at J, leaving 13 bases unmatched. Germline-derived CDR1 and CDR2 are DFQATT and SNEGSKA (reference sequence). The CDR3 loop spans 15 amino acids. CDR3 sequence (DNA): TGCAGTGCCGGCCAGGGGGCTAACGGGGGTCAGCCCCAGCATTTT. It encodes CSAGQGANGGQPQHF.

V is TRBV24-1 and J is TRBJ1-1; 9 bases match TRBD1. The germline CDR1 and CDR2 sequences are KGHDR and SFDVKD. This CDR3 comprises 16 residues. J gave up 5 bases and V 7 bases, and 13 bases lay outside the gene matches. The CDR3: CATRAPGQGWGTEAFF. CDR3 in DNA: TGTGCCACCAGAGCGCCGGGACAGGGCTGGGGAACTGAAGCTTTCTTT.

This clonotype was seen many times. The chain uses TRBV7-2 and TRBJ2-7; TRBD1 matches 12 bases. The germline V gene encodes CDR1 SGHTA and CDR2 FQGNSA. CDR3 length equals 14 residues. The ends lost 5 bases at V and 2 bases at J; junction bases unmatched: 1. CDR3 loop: CASSRDRGPYEQYF. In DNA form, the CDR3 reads TGTGCCAGCAGCCGGGACAGGGGGCCCTACGAGCAGTACTTC. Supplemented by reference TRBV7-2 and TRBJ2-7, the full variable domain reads GAGVSQSPSNKVTEKGKDVELRCDPISGHTALYWYRQSLGQGLEFLIYFQGNSAPDKSGLPSDRFSAERTGGSVSTLTIQRTQQEDSAVYLCASSRDRGPYEQYFGPGTRLTVT.

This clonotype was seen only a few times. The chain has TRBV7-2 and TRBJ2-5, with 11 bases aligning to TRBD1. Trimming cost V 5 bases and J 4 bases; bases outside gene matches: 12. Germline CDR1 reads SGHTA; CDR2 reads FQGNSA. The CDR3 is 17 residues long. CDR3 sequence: CASSLLGTGGWSETQYF. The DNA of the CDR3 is TGTGCCAGCAGCCTATTAGGGACAGGGGGTTGGTCAGAGACCCAGTACTTC.

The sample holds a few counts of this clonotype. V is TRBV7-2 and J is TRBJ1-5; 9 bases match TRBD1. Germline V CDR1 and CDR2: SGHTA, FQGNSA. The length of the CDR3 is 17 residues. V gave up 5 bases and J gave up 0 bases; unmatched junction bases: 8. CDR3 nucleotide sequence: TGTGCCAGCAGCCTGGACAGGGGCGGATATAGCAATCAGCCCCAGCATTTT. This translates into CASSLDRGGYSNQPQHF.

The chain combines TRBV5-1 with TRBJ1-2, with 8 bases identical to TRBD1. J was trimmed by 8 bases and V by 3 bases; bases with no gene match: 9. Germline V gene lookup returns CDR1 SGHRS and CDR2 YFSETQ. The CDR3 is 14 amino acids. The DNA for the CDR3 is TGCGCCAGCAGCTCGACAGGGGCCGGTGGGGGCTACACCTTC. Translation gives CASSSTGAGGGYTF.

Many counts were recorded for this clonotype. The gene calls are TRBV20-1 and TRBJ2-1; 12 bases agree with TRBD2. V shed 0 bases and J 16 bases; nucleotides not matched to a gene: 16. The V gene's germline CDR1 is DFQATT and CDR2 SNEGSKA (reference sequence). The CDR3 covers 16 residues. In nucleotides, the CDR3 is TGCAGTGCTAGAGAGAGGACTAGCGGGGCTACGGGGATTGGCTTCTTC. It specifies CSARERTSGATGIGFF.

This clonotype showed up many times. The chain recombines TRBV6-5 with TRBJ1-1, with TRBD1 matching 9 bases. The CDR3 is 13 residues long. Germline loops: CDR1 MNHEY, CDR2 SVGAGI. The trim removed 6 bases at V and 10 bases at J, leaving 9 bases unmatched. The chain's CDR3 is CASSPGTGLGAFF. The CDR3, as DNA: TGTGCCAGCAGCCCCGGGACAGGGTTAGGAGCTTTCTTT.

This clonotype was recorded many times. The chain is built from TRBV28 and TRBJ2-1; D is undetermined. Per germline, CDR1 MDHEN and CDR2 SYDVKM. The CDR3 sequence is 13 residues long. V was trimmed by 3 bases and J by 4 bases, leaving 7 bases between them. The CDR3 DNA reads TGTGCCAGCAGTTTGCAGGATTACAATGAGCAGTTCTTC. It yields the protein CASSLQDYNEQFF.

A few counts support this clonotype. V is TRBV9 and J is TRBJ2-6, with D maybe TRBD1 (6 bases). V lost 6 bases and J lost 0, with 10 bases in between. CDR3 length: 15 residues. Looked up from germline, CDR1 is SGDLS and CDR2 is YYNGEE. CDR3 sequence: CASTGAYSGANVLTF. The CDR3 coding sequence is TGTGCCAGCACAGGGGCCTACTCTGGGGCCAACGTCCTGACTTTC.

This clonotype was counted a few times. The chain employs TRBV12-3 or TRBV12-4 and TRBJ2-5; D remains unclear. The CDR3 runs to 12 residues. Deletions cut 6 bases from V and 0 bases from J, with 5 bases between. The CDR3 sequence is CASRGNQETQYF. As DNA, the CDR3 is TGTGCCAGCAGGGGCAACCAAGAGACCCAGTACTTC.